The 27 T cell receptor beta chains below all came from one sample that was sequenced in a study of blood T cell repertoires in COVID-19. This table comes from immunoSEQ multiplex PCR, and its TCRdb copy is limited to in-frame clones, with some not included. Altogether over 200,000 clones are present, 85% to 90% being singletons, with the ten largest covering around a tenth. Sequenced material: peripheral blood. The origin of the receptors is a man in his forties or fifties with COVID-19, enrolled during active disease.

The genes are TRBV5-1 and TRBJ2-1; D call uncertain. In germline, CDR1 is SGHRS, CDR2 YFSETQ. This CDR3 has 15 residues. Trimming cost V 1 base and J 0 bases, with 8 bases left between them. The CDR3 is CASSLRSGSYNEQFF. The CDR3 region has the DNA TGCGCCAGCAGCTTGCGTTCGGGCTCCTACAATGAGCAGTTCTTC. The variable domain in full, completed from reference TRBV5-1 and TRBJ2-1, reads KAGVTQTPRYLIKTRGQQVTLSCSPISGHRSVSWYQQTPGQGLQFLFEYFSETQRNKGNFPGRFSGRQFSNSRSEMNVSTLELGDSALYLCASSLRSGSYNEQFFGPGTRLTVL.

This clone turned up a few times. The J gene is TRBJ1-5, the V gene TRBV30; a possible D gene is TRBD1 (6 bases). CDR3 length equals 13 residues. Deletions cut 2 bases from V and 2 bases from J, with 7 bases between. The germline CDR1 and CDR2 sequences are GTSNPN and SVGIG (reference sequence). The CDR3 DNA reads TGTGCCTGGAGTTCAGGGGGCAATCAGCCCCAGCATTTT. It codes for CAWSSGGNQPQHF.

V and J are TRBV25-1 and TRBJ1-2; TRBD1 agrees at 11 bases. The CDR3 has 16 amino acids. V was pared by 4 bases and J by 1 base, with 5 bases of the junction left unmatched. Germline CDR1 and CDR2: MGHDK and SYGVNS. This CDR3 is CASSVGQGAFNYGYTF. CDR3 coding DNA: TGTGCCAGCAGTGTTGGACAGGGGGCTTTTAACTATGGCTACACCTTC.

The chain links TRBV11-2 to TRBJ1-1, with D possibly TRBD1 on 6 matching bases. The germline gives CDR1 SGHAT, CDR2 FQNNGV. V was trimmed by 4 bases and J by 2 bases, leaving 17 bases between them. The CDR3 loop spans 16 amino acids. CDR3 amino acids: CASSSNWTAKNTEAFF. In DNA, the CDR3 is TGTGCCAGCAGCTCGAATTGGACAGCTAAAAACACTGAAGCTTTCTTT.

This clone was seen a single time. The chain is built from TRBV7-2 and TRBJ1-5; D call uncertain. Germline-derived CDR1 and CDR2 are SGHTA and FQGNSA. This CDR3 contains 14 residues. V was clipped by 1 base and J by 7 bases, with 11 bases between them. The CDR3: CASSLERVGQPQHF. The CDR3 DNA follows: TGTGCCAGCAGCTTAGAGCGGGTGGGACAGCCCCAGCATTTT.

The genes are TRBV6-4 and TRBJ1-5; TRBD1 matches at 7 bases. The CDR3 runs 16 residues. The germline V gene has CDR1 MRHNA and CDR2 SNTAGT. V was pared by 7 bases and J by 5 bases, with 14 bases of the junction left unmatched. In DNA form, the CDR3 reads TGTGCCAGCACCCGGATATGGCAGGGGGTTGATCAGCCCCAGCATTTT. This translates into CASTRIWQGVDQPQHF.

The chain links TRBV7-9 to TRBJ1-2, with D hard to call. CDR3 length: 12 amino acids. Trimming removed 3 bases at V and 4 bases at J, with 6 bases between. The germline gives CDR1 SEHNR, CDR2 FQNEAQ (reference sequence). CDR3 in DNA: TGTGCCAGCAGCTTTGGGAGCTATGGCTACACCTTC. It is translated as CASSFGSYGYTF.

The J gene is TRBJ1-5, the V gene TRBV7-2; D unresolved. V was pared by 6 bases and J by 0 bases, with 21 bases between. The germline V gene has CDR1 SGHTA and CDR2 FQGNSA. The length of the CDR3 is 18 residues. The CDR3 coding sequence is TGTGCCAGCAGACTAATGGCGGAGGGCAAATATAGCAATCAGCCCCAGCATTTT. It encodes CASRLMAEGKYSNQPQHF.

This chain links TRBV12-2 with TRBJ2-7; TRBD2, as called in the table, went unchecked against the DNA. TRBV12-2 is designated a pseudogene. There are 10 residues in the CDR3. As DNA, the CDR3 is TGTGCAAGTCGCTCCGGTAACCGGTACTTC. This encodes CASRSGNRYF.

The chain is built from TRBV27 and TRBJ2-3; 8 nucleotides agree with TRBD2. CDR1 and CDR2 from the germline V gene are MNHEY and SMNVEV (reference sequence). Trimming took 3 bases from V and 1 from J; bases not matched to a gene: 3. The CDR3 is 15 residues long. CDR3: CASSFSAGGTDTQYF. The CDR3 DNA is TGTGCCAGCAGTTTTTCAGCGGGGGGCACAGATACGCAGTATTTT.

The rearrangement joins TRBV5-1 to TRBJ2-7; unclear D gene. The V end was cut by 0 bases, the J end by 2 bases, with 9 bases between. Germline loops: CDR1 SGHRS, CDR2 YFSETQ. CDR3 size: 14 residues. In DNA, the CDR3 is TGCGCCAGCAGCTTGGGTTTAATTACCTACGAGCAGTACTTC. Protein: CASSLGLITYEQYF. Using reference TRBV5-1 and TRBJ2-7 for the parts outside the CDR3, the full variable domain is KAGVTQTPRYLIKTRGQQVTLSCSPISGHRSVSWYQQTPGQGLQFLFEYFSETQRNKGNFPGRFSGRQFSNSRSEMNVSTLELGDSALYLCASSLGLITYEQYFGPGTRLTVT.

This clone was recorded a few times. The chain carries TRBV19 and TRBJ1-1; D not certain. V lost 9 bases and J 1 base, leaving 12 bases between the germline ends. CDR1 and CDR2 (germline): LNHDA, SQIVND (reference sequence). This CDR3 contains 13 residues. In DNA form, the CDR3 reads TGTGCCAGCACCCGCACAGCGAACACTGAAGCTTTCTTT. Translated: CASTRTANTEAFF.

The chain is built from TRBV7-9 and TRBJ2-7; D may be TRBD2 (6 bases). V lost 2 bases and J lost 4, with 12 bases in between. The CDR3 is 14 amino acids. Germline values: CDR1 SEHNR, CDR2 FQNEAQ (reference sequence). CDR3 region: CASSLTPRGYEQYF. In DNA, the CDR3 is TGTGCCAGCAGCTTAACCCCACGGGGGTACGAGCAGTACTTC.

The CDR3 region has the DNA TGCGCCAGCAGCTTTACGCCGGGACTAGAGACCGGGGAGCTGTTTTTT. It specifies CASSFTPGLETGELFF. V usage is TRBV5-1 and J usage is TRBJ2-2, with 8 bases fitting TRBD2. CDR1 and CDR2 (germline): SGHRS, YFSETQ. The ends lost 2 bases at V and 5 bases at J; junction bases unmatched: 8. This CDR3 is 16 amino acids long.

The chain uses TRBV9 and TRBJ2-7; 8 bases match TRBD2. The CDR3 is 15 residues long. The junction had 6 bases not matched to a gene; V was cut back by 0 bases and J by 4 bases. CDR1 is SGDLS and CDR2 is YYNGEE in the germline V gene. The CDR3 nucleotides read TGTGCCAGCAGCGTAGCTGGTAGCGGGACGTACGAGCAGTACTTC. It codes for CASSVAGSGTYEQYF.

The rearrangement uses TRBV5-4 and TRBJ2-7; TRBD2 aligns across 9 bases. The length of the CDR3 is 16 residues. Germline V gives CDR1 SGHNT, CDR2 YYREEE (reference sequence). The V gene end was trimmed by 3 bases and the J gene end by 2 bases; junction bases not matched to a gene: 9. CDR3 nucleotides: TGTGCCAGCAGCTGGAGGGTAGCGGGAGCAACCTACGAGCAGTACTTC. Translation: CASSWRVAGATYEQYF. The full variable domain, its missing parts supplied by reference TRBV5-4 and TRBJ2-7, is ETGVTQSPTHLIKTRGQQVTLRCSSQSGHNTVSWYQQALGQGPQFIFQYYREEENGRGNFPPRFSGLQFPNYSSELNVNALELDDSALYLCASSWRVAGATYEQYFGPGTRLTVT.

V and J are TRBV9 and TRBJ1-3; D is unresolved. CDR1 is SGDLS and CDR2 is YYNGEE in the germline V gene. The CDR3 runs 14 residues. V was cut by 0 bases and J by 1 base, with 5 bases left in between. CDR3 protein: CASSVEQSGNTIYF. The CDR3 DNA reads TGTGCCAGCAGCGTAGAACAGTCTGGAAACACCATATATTTT.

V usage is TRBV18 and J usage is TRBJ2-3; TRBD2 matches at 9 bases. This CDR3 spans 15 amino acids. V was pared by 2 bases and J by 2 bases, with 2 bases of the junction left unmatched. The germline gives CDR1 KGHSH, CDR2 LQKENI. CDR3 amino acids: CASSPTSGHTDTQYF. In DNA, the CDR3 is TGTGCCAGCTCACCAACTAGCGGGCACACAGATACGCAGTATTTT.

The genes are TRBV19 and TRBJ1-2, with a possible D match to TRBD1 (6 bases). The CDR3 covers 14 residues. Germline CDR1 is LNHDA and CDR2 is SQIVND (reference sequence). Trimming took 0 bases from V and 3 from J, leaving 8 bases between them. In DNA form, the CDR3 reads TGTGCCAGTAGTATAGATGGACAGTACTATGGCTACACCTTC. It specifies CASSIDGQYYGYTF.

This clone was recorded only once. The CDR3 region is CASSFQGYGYTF. The CDR3 nucleotides are TGTGCCAGCAGTTTTCAGGGATATGGCTACACCTTC. The chain uses TRBV6-2 or TRBV6-3 and TRBJ1-2, with D maybe TRBD1 (5 bases). The CDR3 covers 12 residues. Germline V gene sequence: CDR1 MNHEY, CDR2 SVGEGT. V lost 4 bases and J lost 5, with 8 bases in between.

V usage is TRBV9 and J usage is TRBJ2-7, with D maybe TRBD1 (5 bases). Trimming cost V 0 bases and J 2 bases, with 12 bases left between them. This CDR3 contains 15 residues. Germline V gives CDR1 SGDLS, CDR2 YYNGEE. The CDR3 DNA reads TGTGCCAGCAGCGTAGCTATAGGGGAAGCCTACGAGCAGTACTTC. Translation: CASSVAIGEAYEQYF.

The chain combines TRBV5-5 with TRBJ2-7; 8 positions match TRBD1. Per germline, CDR1 SGHKS and CDR2 YYEKEE (reference sequence). CDR3 size: 14 residues. V shed 3 bases, J shed 1 base, and the junction held 3 bases outside the gene matches. The DNA for the CDR3 is TGTGCCAGCAGCTGGACAGGGTCTTCCTACGAGCAGTACTTC. Its translation is CASSWTGSSYEQYF.

This chain joins TRBV12-3 or TRBV12-4 and TRBJ2-7; D possibly corresponds to TRBD2 (6 bases). V shed 1 base and J shed 8 bases, with 9 bases lying between them. The CDR3 consists of 12 residues. This chain's CDR3 is CASSLGRVKQYF. CDR3 in DNA: TGTGCCAGCAGTTTAGGGAGGGTGAAGCAGTACTTC.

V gene TRBV7-2 combines with J gene TRBJ1-5, with D unclear. The V gene's germline CDR1 is SGHTA and CDR2 FQGNSA. The CDR3 totals 14 residues. V was pared by 5 bases and J by 0 bases, with 8 bases between. The CDR3 spells CASSLDYSNQPQHF. Written as DNA, the CDR3 is TGTGCCAGCAGCCTAGACTATAGCAATCAGCCCCAGCATTTT.

The rearrangement links TRBV7-9 to TRBJ1-2; TRBD1 agrees at 8 bases. The CDR3 has 14 amino acids. Germline V lookup: CDR1 SEHNR, CDR2 FQNEAQ (reference sequence). Trimming at V came to 5 bases and at J to 4 bases, leaving 6 bases not matched to a gene. This CDR3 reads CASSLQGAGYGYTF. The CDR3 nucleotides are TGTGCCAGCAGCCTCCAGGGGGCTGGCTATGGCTACACCTTC.

This sequence joins TRBV14 and TRBJ2-1, with a tentative D call TRBD1 (6 bases). The CDR3 runs to 17 residues. The V end lost 0 bases, the J end lost 3 bases, and 15 bases lay between the germline ends. Germline V lookup: CDR1 SGHDN, CDR2 FVKESK. CDR3 region: CASSQEIGDTSYNEQFF. Here the CDR3 DNA reads TGTGCCAGCAGCCAAGAAATCGGGGACACGAGCTACAATGAGCAGTTCTTC.

J is TRBJ1-1 and V is TRBV18; the D gene is possibly TRBD1 (6 bases). V was pared by 1 base and J by 7 bases, with 10 bases between. Germline V gives CDR1 KGHSH, CDR2 LQKENI. The CDR3 is made up of 13 amino acids. The CDR3 spells CASSPLSQGEAFF. CDR3 in DNA: TGTGCCAGCTCACCACTGTCACAGGGTGAAGCTTTCTTT. The full variable domain, with the rest looked up from reference TRBV18 and TRBJ1-1, is NAGVMQNPRHLVRRRGQEARLRCSPMKGHSHVYWYRQLPEEGLKFMVYLQKENIIDESGMPKERFSAEFPKEGPSILRIQQVVRGDSAAYFCASSPLSQGEAFFGQGTRLTVV.